This T cell receptor (beta chain) was captured by sequencing in a study of shared clonotypes between healthy human individuals. Sequencing was performed with immunoSEQ multiplex PCR; in TCRdb, only in-frame clones are kept and a portion is missing. The sample holds hundreds of thousands of clones, around 67% seen once. CDR1 is MNHEY and CDR2 is SVGAGI in the germline V gene. V shed 0 bases and J shed 4 bases, with 16 bases lying between them. The CDR3 totals 16 residues. General study findings and limits: Clonotypes which were not shared had lower generation probabilities than clonotypes that all four donors shared.

There were only Caucasian adults among the donors, and all lived in Nashville, Tennessee. In its sample, this clone was seen a few times. The antigen is undetermined. This rearrangement joins TRBV6-5 to TRBJ2-7; no clear D gene. Input material: memory CD4+ T cells sorted from blood. The sample's subset: CD45RA-negative fraction. This TCR was recovered from a woman in her 30s in good health. CDR3 sequence (DNA): TGTGCCAGCAGTTACTCGATCTATCCGAGTGGGTACGAGCAGTACTTC. Amino acids: CASSYSIYPSGYEQYF.